The entry below gives a single T cell receptor (beta chain) sequence along with its context. This sample is part of a study of blood T cell repertoires in COVID-19. Study-level background: Samples came from the United States, Italy and Spain, spanning acute and convalescent COVID-19.

Original methodology: Amplification of reference gene primers was used by the study to estimate nucleated cell counts. The data were produced by immunoSEQ multiplex PCR, yet TCRdb's version contains in-frame clones alone and is incomplete. The V and J calls and clone size come from that table; D and trimming were worked out from the DNA. The table includes around 78,000 clones, roughly 88% detected once. Sequenced sample: peripheral blood. The TCR comes from a man aged 50 to 59 with active COVID-19.

This CDR3 reads CASSLFKGETQYF. The CDR3 bases are TGTGCCAGCAGTTTATTCAAGGGGGAGACCCAGTACTTC. V is TRBV12-3 or TRBV12-4 and J is TRBJ2-5, with D maybe TRBD1 (5 bases). The CDR3 extends over 13 amino acids. Trimming left V 2 bases short and J 5 bases short, with 9 bases between.